This entry lists 14 T cell receptor beta chains sequenced from one sample in a study of blood T cell repertoires in COVID-19. Assay used: immunoSEQ multiplex PCR; TCRdb lists only in-frame clones, some missing. Among fewer than 200,000 clones listed, under 85% were seen once. Sequenced: peripheral blood. The receptors were gathered from a man between 65 and 80 years old with acute or convalescent COVID-19.

V and J are TRBV6-5 and TRBJ1-5; D is perhaps TRBD1 (5 bases). Germline V gives CDR1 MNHEY, CDR2 SVGAGI. V lost 6 bases to trimming and J lost 4 bases, with 13 bases between them. There are 14 residues in the CDR3. The CDR3 nucleotides are TGTGCCAGCAGCTACGGGGGGGAGAATCAGCCCCAGCATTTT. It translates to CASSYGGENQPQHF.

The chain has TRBV24-1 and TRBJ2-5; 10 bases fit TRBD2. The CDR3 has 17 amino acids. Trimming removed 2 bases from V and 5 bases from J; junction bases left unmatched: 10. Per germline, CDR1 KGHDR and CDR2 SFDVKD. CDR3 in amino acids: CATSDSPGEREGETQYF. The CDR3 bases are TGTGCCACCAGTGATTCCCCTGGGGAGCGGGAGGGGGAGACCCAGTACTTC.

This clone was counted a single time. Other nucleotide sequences in the sample specify the same CDR3. V usage is TRBV11-2 and J usage is TRBJ1-5; a weak D match, TRBD1 (5 bases). Germline V lookup: CDR1 SGHAT, CDR2 FQNNGV. V shed 2 bases and J shed 7 bases, with 9 bases lying between them. The CDR3 covers 13 residues. The CDR3 nucleotides read TGTGCCAGCAGCTTACAGGGTTCACAGCCCCAGCATTTT. It encodes CASSLQGSQPQHF. The whole variable domain, filled in from reference TRBV11-2 and TRBJ1-5, reads EAGVAQSPRYKIIEKRQSVAFWCNPISGHATLYWYQQILGQGPKLLIQFQNNGVVDDSQLPKDRFSAERLKGVDSTLKIQPAKLEDSAVYLCASSLQGSQPQHFGDGTRLSIL.

The chain couples TRBV7-3 to TRBJ2-6, with 7 bases lining up with TRBD1. The J segment lost 2 bases and the V segment lost 5 bases, leaving 3 bases of the junction unmatched. Germline V lookup: CDR1 SGHTA, CDR2 FQGTGA. The CDR3 runs to 15 residues. CDR3 residues: CASSNTGAGANVLTF. The CDR3 DNA follows: TGTGCCAGCAGCAATACAGGGGCTGGGGCCAACGTCCTGACTTTC.

This sequence joins TRBV19 and TRBJ1-1; 7 positions agree with TRBD1. CDR3 length: 14 amino acids. Germline V gives CDR1 LNHDA, CDR2 SQIVND (reference sequence). With 7 bases clipped from V and 5 bases from J, the junction kept 10 bases outside the gene matches. CDR3 residues: CASIPTGWVTEAFF. The DNA of the CDR3 is TGTGCCAGTATCCCGACAGGGTGGGTAACTGAAGCTTTCTTT.

The V call is TRBV5-6, the J call TRBJ2-7, with D unresolved. Trimming cost V 3 bases and J 3 bases, with 7 bases left between them. CDR1 SGHDT and CDR2 YYEEEE come from the germline V gene. The CDR3 is made up of 12 amino acids. CDR3 DNA: TGTGCCAGCAGCTCCAGGCACTACGAGCAGTACTTC. Protein: CASSSRHYEQYF.

The chain links TRBV7-9 to TRBJ2-7, with 9 bases fitting TRBD1. V shed 8 bases, J shed 4 bases, and the junction held 12 bases outside the gene matches. This CDR3 contains 15 residues. The V gene's germline CDR1 is SEHNR and CDR2 FQNEAQ (reference sequence). The CDR3 DNA is TGTGCCAGCGGGGTAGGGGGGACAGGGTGGTACGAGCAGTACTTC. Protein product: CASGVGGTGWYEQYF.

This CDR3 is CASSLVRSYEQYF. The CDR3 region has the DNA TGTGCCAGCAGCTTAGTCCGCTCCTACGAGCAGTACTTC. J is TRBJ2-7 and V is TRBV11-3; D not certain. V shed 1 base and J shed 0 bases, with 4 bases lying between them. The CDR3 covers 13 residues. The germline V gene encodes CDR1 SGHNT and CDR2 YENEEA. The full variable domain, its missing parts supplied by reference TRBV11-3 and TRBJ2-7, is EAGVVQSPRYKIIEKKQPVAFWCNPISGHNTLYWYLQNLGQGPELLIRYENEEAVDDSQLPKDRFSAERLKGVDSTLKIQPAELGDSAVYLCASSLVRSYEQYFGPGTRLTVT.

This clone has a single count. This rearrangement joins TRBV18 to TRBJ2-7, with D possibly TRBD1 on 6 matching bases. This CDR3 comprises 13 residues. Germline loops: CDR1 KGHSH, CDR2 LQKENI. Trimming took 3 bases from V and 4 from J, leaving 10 bases between them. For the CDR3, the DNA is TGTGCCAGCTCACCGGGACAATGGTACGAGCAGTACTTC. The encoded protein is CASSPGQWYEQYF.

The chain employs TRBV15 and TRBJ2-3; D remains unclear. Germline assignment: CDR1 LNHNV and CDR2 YYDKDF (reference sequence). V gave up 5 bases and J gave up 2 bases, with 5 bases separating them. The CDR3 consists of 12 residues. CDR3 coding DNA: TGTGCCACCAGCCCTACCACAGATACGCAGTATTTT. It specifies CATSPTTDTQYF. Looking up the rest from reference TRBV15 and TRBJ2-3 gives the full variable domain: DAMVIQNPRYQVTQFGKPVTLSCSQTLNHNVMYWYQQKSSQAPKLLFHYYDKDFNNEADTPDNFQSRRPNTSFCFLDIRSPGLGDTAMYLCATSPTTDTQYFGPGTRLTVL.

CDR3 region: CASTRDSGANVLTF. CDR3 coding DNA: TGCGCCAGCACCCGGGATTCCGGGGCCAACGTCCTGACTTTC. V and J are TRBV5-1 and TRBJ2-6; the D gene is possibly TRBD2 (5 bases). Trimming left V 6 bases short and J 4 bases short, with 11 bases between. CDR1 and CDR2 from the germline V gene are SGHRS and YFSETQ. The CDR3 consists of 14 residues.

The gene calls are TRBV7-9 and TRBJ1-5, with D maybe TRBD1 (5 bases). V was pared by 2 bases and J by 3 bases, with 11 bases between. This CDR3 contains 15 residues. CDR1 SEHNR and CDR2 FQNEAQ come from the germline V gene (reference sequence). The CDR3 DNA reads as TGTGCCAGCAGCTTAAGCCAGGGCCACAATCAGCCCCAGCATTTT. Protein sequence: CASSLSQGHNQPQHF.

This chain links TRBV27 with TRBJ2-7; 8 bases line up with TRBD2. The CDR3 covers 14 residues. Trimming took 6 bases from V and 1 from J; bases not matched to a gene: 5. Germline V lookup: CDR1 MNHEY, CDR2 SMNVEV (reference sequence). The chain's CDR3 is CASRGGGRSYEQYF. DNA for the CDR3: TGTGCCAGCAGGGGGGGCGGGAGGTCCTACGAGCAGTACTTC.

This chain joins TRBV5-1 and TRBJ2-2; 10 bases match TRBD1. Unmatched junction bases numbered 7, after V lost 1 base and J lost 7 bases. The CDR3 contains 16 residues. The germline gives CDR1 SGHRS, CDR2 YFSETQ. CDR3 loop: CASSLKGQGIIGELFF. CDR3 DNA: TGCGCCAGCAGCTTGAAGGGACAGGGGATCATCGGGGAGCTGTTTTTT.